The 28 T cell receptor beta chains given below trace back to one sample, sequenced in a study of cytomegalovirus exposure and HLA in healthy donors. This PCR relied on a set of 60 Vbeta primers and 13 Jbeta primers. Method: immunoSEQ multiplex PCR; TCRdb's copy keeps in-frame clones and lacks some. The repertoire holds over 70,000 clones, with 76% as singletons. Sample: PBMCs. These receptors all come from a male donor in good health and CMV-seronegative.

This chain links TRBV19 with TRBJ2-3; no firm D call. There are 14 residues in the CDR3. V lost 3 bases to trimming and J lost 2 bases, with 9 bases between them. Germline V gene lookup returns CDR1 LNHDA and CDR2 SQIVND (reference sequence). The CDR3, as DNA: TGTGCCAGTAGTATTCTCGTTTTCACAGATACGCAGTATTTT. Its protein is CASSILVFTDTQYF.

This clone turned up a few times. V gene TRBV6-5 combines with J gene TRBJ1-6, with 8 bases identical to TRBD1. From germline, CDR1 is MNHEY and CDR2 SVGAGI. The CDR3 spans 15 residues. With V trimmed by 2 bases and J by 9 bases, 6 bases remained unmatched. This CDR3 is CASSYNPGGVSPLHF. CDR3 sequence (DNA): TGTGCCAGCAGTTACAATCCAGGGGGCGTTTCACCCCTCCACTTT.

The chain uses TRBV6-1 and TRBJ1-2; 8 positions match TRBD1. The germline V gene has CDR1 MNHNS and CDR2 SASEGT. The J segment lost 3 bases and the V segment lost 4 bases, leaving 1 base of the junction unmatched. The length of the CDR3 is 13 residues. The CDR3 protein is CASSATGDYGYTF. DNA of the CDR3: TGTGCCAGCAGTGCGACAGGGGACTATGGCTACACCTTC.

The J gene is TRBJ1-5, the V gene TRBV18; D ambiguous. The V end lost 4 bases, the J end lost 0 bases, and 7 bases lay between the germline ends. From germline, CDR1 is KGHSH and CDR2 LQKENI. This CDR3 has 14 amino acids. CDR3 sequence: CASSLPNSNQPQHF. CDR3 bases: TGTGCCAGCTCACTCCCCAATAGCAATCAGCCCCAGCATTTT.

This clone has a single count. This chain's CDR3 is CASSTNRGNQETQYF. In DNA, the CDR3 is TGTGCCAGCAGTACAAACAGGGGCAACCAAGAGACCCAGTACTTC. This chain links TRBV2 with TRBJ2-5; 7 bases are shared with TRBD1. The CDR3 has 15 residues. Looked up from germline, CDR1 is SNHLY and CDR2 is FYNNEI. After removal of 5 bases from V and 0 bases from J, the junction contained 6 bases not matched to a gene.

The DNA for the CDR3 is TGCGCCAGCAGCCATCCTCGGACAGGACAAGAGACCCAGTACTTC. The encoded protein is CASSHPRTGQETQYF. The J gene is TRBJ2-5, the V gene TRBV4-1; 7 bases are shared with TRBD1. V was pared by 3 bases and J by 2 bases, with 6 bases of the junction left unmatched. CDR1 MGHRA and CDR2 YSYEKL come from the germline V gene. This CDR3 comprises 15 residues.

The table lists this clone with a count of one. The chain is built from TRBV28 and TRBJ2-2; D call uncertain. The CDR3 runs to 15 residues. With 3 bases removed from V and 3 bases from J, the gap between germline ends came to 11 bases. Germline V gene data show CDR1 as MDHEN and CDR2 as SYDVKM. The CDR3: CASSLTPLDTGELFF. DNA for the CDR3: TGTGCCAGCAGTTTGACACCACTGGACACCGGGGAGCTGTTTTTT. Full variable domain (rest looked up from reference TRBV28 and TRBJ2-2): DVKVTQSSRYLVKRTGEKVFLECVQDMDHENMFWYRQDPGLGLRLIYFSYDVKMKEKGDIPEGYSVSREKKERFSLILESASTNQTSMYLCASSLTPLDTGELFFGEGSRLTVL.

This clone occurred a few times. The chain couples TRBV7-8 to TRBJ2-1, with 7 bases that match TRBD1. Germline loops: CDR1 SGHVS, CDR2 FQNEAQ. Trimming at V came to 5 bases and at J to 3 bases, leaving 10 bases not matched to a gene. The CDR3 has 16 amino acids. CDR3 sequence reads: CASSRRGGPNYNEQFF. CDR3 in DNA: TGTGCCAGCAGCCGAAGAGGGGGCCCCAACTACAATGAGCAGTTCTTC.

This sequence joins TRBV27 and TRBJ1-2; 7 bases are shared with TRBD1. This CDR3 comprises 14 residues. Germline trimming cut 6 bases from V and 8 bases from J; bases unmatched to any gene: 12. Germline loops: CDR1 MNHEY, CDR2 SMNVEV (reference sequence). The CDR3 region is CASRGQTGVEGYTF. The CDR3 region has the DNA TGTGCCAGCAGAGGACAAACAGGGGTGGAAGGCTACACCTTC.

On this clone itself: One end of the junction is discordant with germline, which a read error may explain. This rearrangement joins TRBV19 to TRBJ2-2; D might be TRBD1 (6 bases). The CDR3 has 17 amino acids. Germline CDR1 and CDR2: LNHDA and SQIVND (reference sequence). The CDR3 loop is CASSTLSQGSSAGELFF. Written as DNA, the CDR3 is TGTGCCAGTAGTACCCTAAGCCAGGGGAGTTCAGCCGGGGAACTGTTTTTT.

The genes are TRBV9 and TRBJ1-1, with a possible D match to TRBD1 (5 bases). With 0 bases removed from V and 4 bases from J, the gap between germline ends came to 13 bases. This CDR3 is built from 15 residues. CDR1 is SGDLS and CDR2 is YYNGEE in the germline V gene. CDR3 region: CASSVGWGVGTEAFF. The CDR3 nucleotides read TGTGCCAGCAGCGTAGGGTGGGGGGTAGGCACTGAAGCTTTCTTT.

The genes are TRBV6-5 and TRBJ1-1, with no clear D. CDR3 length: 14 residues. The V end lost 7 bases, the J end lost 4 bases, and 16 bases lay between the germline ends. The germline V gene encodes CDR1 MNHEY and CDR2 SVGAGI. Here the CDR3 DNA reads TGTGCCAGCAAGGGCACGGGGAGGGCCACTGAAGCTTTCTTT. Its translation is CASKGTGRATEAFF.

This rearrangement joins TRBV29-1 to TRBJ1-1, with D possibly TRBD1 on 6 matching bases. The CDR3 runs 18 residues. Per germline, CDR1 SQVTM and CDR2 ANQGSEA. Trimming removed 8 bases from V and 3 bases from J, with 31 bases in between. The CDR3 DNA follows: TGCAGCATTGCGGGTGTCGAGGGGGATTACCTAATGGACACTGAAGCTTTCTTT. Residues: CSIAGVEGDYLMDTEAFF.

This clone was counted a single time. This chain connects TRBV18 to TRBJ2-7; tentative D call: TRBD2 (6 bases). The CDR3 runs 15 residues. Germline CDR1 is KGHSH and CDR2 is LQKENI. V was shortened by 2 bases and J by 0 bases, with 11 bases between the two germline ends. The CDR3 DNA sequence: TGTGCCAGCTCACCAGAAACCGGGAGCTCCTACGAGCAGTACTTC. Amino acids: CASSPETGSSYEQYF.

The rearrangement joins TRBV5-4 to TRBJ1-2, with 9 bases identical to TRBD1. Unmatched junction bases numbered 8, after V lost 4 bases and J lost 7 bases. CDR3 length equals 14 residues. The germline V gene encodes CDR1 SGHNT and CDR2 YYREEE (reference sequence). The CDR3 nucleotides are TGTGCCAGCAGCCTAAGGACAGGGGATGGTGGCTACACCTTC. Amino acids: CASSLRTGDGGYTF.

The CDR3 here is CASSGTGFAHEQYF. Here the CDR3 DNA reads TGTGCCAGCAGTGGGACAGGTTTTGCCCACGAGCAGTACTTC. This chain uses TRBV6-1 with TRBJ2-7; 7 bases are a match to TRBD1. The V gene end was trimmed by 4 bases and the J gene end by 5 bases; junction bases not matched to a gene: 8. The germline V gene has CDR1 MNHNS and CDR2 SASEGT. CDR3 size: 14 residues.

The J gene is TRBJ2-3, the V gene TRBV18, with 10 bases lining up with TRBD2. The CDR3 sequence is 17 residues long. The V and J ends lost 2 bases and 2 bases, in that order; junction bases with no gene match: 7. The germline V gene encodes CDR1 KGHSH and CDR2 LQKENI. Here the CDR3 reads CASSPWASGGSTDTQYF. The CDR3 region has the DNA TGTGCCAGCTCACCATGGGCTAGCGGGGGATCCACAGATACGCAGTATTTT.

This clone has at least ten counts. The chain uses TRBV19 and TRBJ1-1, with 7 bases lining up with TRBD1. Germline CDR1 is LNHDA and CDR2 is SQIVND (reference sequence). This CDR3 contains 15 residues. The trim removed 4 bases at V and 4 bases at J, leaving 9 bases unmatched. CDR3 sequence (DNA): TGTGCCAGTAGTAATCCATGGACAGGCGTCACTGAAGCTTTCTTT. Amino acid sequence: CASSNPWTGVTEAFF.

The V call is TRBV6-5, the J call TRBJ2-2, with TRBD1 as a possible D gene (6 bases). V was cut by 2 bases and J by 3 bases, with 10 bases left in between. The germline gives CDR1 MNHEY, CDR2 SVGAGI. The CDR3 has 15 amino acids. CDR3 nucleotide sequence: TGTGCCAGCAGTTACCGGGACAAGTACACCGGGGAGCTGTTTTTT. It translates to CASSYRDKYTGELFF.

The chain is built from TRBV2 and TRBJ2-3; no reliable D call. The V gene's germline CDR1 is SNHLY and CDR2 FYNNEI. The V end was cut by 8 bases, the J end by 1 base, with 13 bases between. The CDR3 sequence is 14 residues long. This CDR3 is CASLSWARTDTQYF. CDR3 nucleotide sequence: TGTGCCAGCTTATCCTGGGCTCGCACAGATACGCAGTATTTT.

In nucleotides, the CDR3 is TGTGCCAGCAGTCCGCCCCTAGGAACTGGAAACACCATATATTTT. As protein: CASSPPLGTGNTIYF. The chain recombines TRBV28 with TRBJ1-3; D is undetermined. The CDR3 sequence is 15 residues long. The V gene's germline CDR1 is MDHEN and CDR2 SYDVKM. Trimming left V 5 bases short and J 2 bases short, with 13 bases between. Complete variable domain (other parts from reference TRBV28 and TRBJ1-3): DVKVTQSSRYLVKRTGEKVFLECVQDMDHENMFWYRQDPGLGLRLIYFSYDVKMKEKGDIPEGYSVSREKKERFSLILESASTNQTSMYLCASSPPLGTGNTIYFGEGSWLTVV.

The chain uses TRBV7-8 and TRBJ2-2; tentatively, D is TRBD1 (6 bases). The CDR3 loop spans 14 amino acids. Germline CDR1 is SGHVS and CDR2 is FQNEAQ. V lost 2 bases and J 7 bases, leaving 11 bases between the germline ends. The CDR3 protein is CASSLSGVGGELFF. The CDR3 bases are TGTGCCAGCAGCTTATCAGGGGTTGGCGGGGAGCTGTTTTTT.

The chain has TRBV19 and TRBJ1-6; 8 bases align to TRBD1. Germline CDR1 LNHDA, CDR2 SQIVND (reference sequence). The length of the CDR3 is 15 residues. Trimming removed 2 bases from V and 6 bases from J; junction bases left unmatched: 3. In DNA form, the CDR3 reads TGTGCCAGTAGTATACAGGGGGCTGGTAATTCACCCCTCCACTTT. Encoded protein: CASSIQGAGNSPLHF.

The rearrangement links TRBV6-5 to TRBJ2-3, with D tentatively TRBD1 (5 bases). CDR3 length: 14 residues. Germline V gene sequence: CDR1 MNHEY, CDR2 SVGAGI. V shed 5 bases and J shed 0 bases, with 9 bases lying between them. The CDR3: CASSGASSTDTQYF. CDR3 nucleotide sequence: TGTGCCAGCAGTGGGGCTTCTAGCACAGATACGCAGTATTTT.

This clone has more than one count but fewer than ten. V and J are TRBV9 and TRBJ2-2; 7 positions agree with TRBD1. Losses at the gene ends were 3 bases for V and 6 bases for J; bases not matched to a gene: 8. Germline V CDR1 and CDR2: SGDLS, YYNGEE. The CDR3 extends over 15 amino acids. CDR3: CASSETGFKSGELFF. The CDR3 DNA follows: TGTGCCAGCAGCGAGACAGGGTTCAAGTCCGGGGAGCTGTTTTTT.

The count of this clone is one. The chain links TRBV11-1 to TRBJ2-3; the D is unclear. The CDR3 totals 12 residues. Per germline, CDR1 SGHAT and CDR2 FQDESV (reference sequence). V lost 5 bases and J lost 2, with 5 bases in between. The CDR3 DNA reads TGTGCCAGCAGCCCTAACACAGATACGCAGTATTTT. This translates into CASSPNTDTQYF.

The chain employs TRBV4-1 and TRBJ1-2; 8 bases are a match to TRBD1. In germline, CDR1 is MGHRA, CDR2 YSYEKL. This CDR3 contains 12 residues. V was pared by 6 bases and J by 7 bases, with 4 bases of the junction left unmatched. The CDR3 reads CASRDRARGYTF. The DNA of the CDR3 is TGCGCCAGCAGGGACAGGGCTCGTGGCTACACCTTC.

This clone has only one observation. J is TRBJ2-7 and V is TRBV21-1; the table gives TRBD2 as D, unverified against the DNA. TRBV21-1 counts as a pseudogene. CDR3 size: 17 residues. As DNA, the CDR3 is TGTGCCAGCAGCAAGGGGACTAGCGGGAAAATCTCCTACGAGCAGTACTTC. Its translation: CASSKGTSGKISYEQYF.